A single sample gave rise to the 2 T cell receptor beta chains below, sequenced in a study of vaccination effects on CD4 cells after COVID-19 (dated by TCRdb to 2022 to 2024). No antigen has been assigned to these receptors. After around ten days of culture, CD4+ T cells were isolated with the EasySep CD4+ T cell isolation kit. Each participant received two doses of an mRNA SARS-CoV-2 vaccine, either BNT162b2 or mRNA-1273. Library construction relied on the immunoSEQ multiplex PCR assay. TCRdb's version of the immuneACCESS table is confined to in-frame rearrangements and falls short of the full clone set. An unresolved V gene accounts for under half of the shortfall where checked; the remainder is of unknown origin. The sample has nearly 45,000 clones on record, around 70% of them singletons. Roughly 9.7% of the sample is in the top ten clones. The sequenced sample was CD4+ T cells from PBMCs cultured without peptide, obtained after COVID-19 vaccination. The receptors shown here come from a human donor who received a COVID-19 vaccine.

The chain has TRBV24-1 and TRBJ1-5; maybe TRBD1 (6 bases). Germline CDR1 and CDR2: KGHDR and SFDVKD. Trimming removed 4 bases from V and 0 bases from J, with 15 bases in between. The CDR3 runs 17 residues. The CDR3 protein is CATSDRRTENSNQPQHF. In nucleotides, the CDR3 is TGTGCCACCAGTGACCGTCGGACAGAGAATAGCAATCAGCCCCAGCATTTT.

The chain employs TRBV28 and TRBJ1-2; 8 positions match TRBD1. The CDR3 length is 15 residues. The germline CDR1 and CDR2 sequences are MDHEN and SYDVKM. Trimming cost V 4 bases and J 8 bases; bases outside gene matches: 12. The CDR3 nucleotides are TGTGCCAGCAGTTCCTCTCAGGGGGCCGCGGCAGGCTACACCTTC. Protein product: CASSSSQGAAAGYTF.